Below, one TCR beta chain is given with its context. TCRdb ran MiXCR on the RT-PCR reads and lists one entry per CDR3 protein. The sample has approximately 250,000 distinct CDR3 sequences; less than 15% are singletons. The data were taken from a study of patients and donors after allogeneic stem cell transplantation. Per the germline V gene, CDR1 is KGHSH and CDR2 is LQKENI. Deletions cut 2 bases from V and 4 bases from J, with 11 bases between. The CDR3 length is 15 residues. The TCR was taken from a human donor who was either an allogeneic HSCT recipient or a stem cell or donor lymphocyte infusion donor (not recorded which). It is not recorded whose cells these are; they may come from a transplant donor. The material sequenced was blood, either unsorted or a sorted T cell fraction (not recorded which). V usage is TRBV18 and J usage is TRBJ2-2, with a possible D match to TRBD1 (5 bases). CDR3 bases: TGTGCCAGCTCACCAAGCAGGGTCGGCACCGGGGAGCTGTTTTTT. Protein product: CASSPSRVGTGELFF.